This T cell receptor (beta chain) appears in the sequencing data of a study of Tregs in tolerant kidney transplant recipients. Concerning this clone: Its cognate antigen is unknown.

Libraries were prepared by immunoSEQ multiplex PCR; TCRdb keeps only in-frame clonotypes and omits some of them. The table includes about 110,000 clones, 90% detected once. Study results and caveats: Donor-specific Treg expansion exceeded global Treg expansion in tolerant patients, suggesting antigen drive. Activated donor B cell expansion appeared to reveal the most relevant donor-specific TCRbeta repertoire.

The CDR3 has 14 amino acids. The germline gives CDR1 MNHEY, CDR2 SVGAGI. V shed 3 bases, J shed 6 bases, and the junction held 5 bases outside the gene matches. The V gene is TRBV6-5, the J gene TRBJ1-5; TRBD1 matches at 7 bases. The clonotype originates from a human donor who received a combined kidney and bone marrow transplant. The sequenced sample was CD4+ T cells from blood, obtained before the transplant. The CDR3 region is CASSYGQAGQPQHF. The CDR3 bases are TGTGCCAGCAGTTATGGACAGGCGGGTCAGCCCCAGCATTTT.